Following are 14 T cell receptor beta chains from one sample sequenced in a study of blood T cell repertoires in COVID-19. Libraries were prepared by immunoSEQ multiplex PCR; TCRdb keeps only in-frame clonotypes and omits some of them. In the table there are fewer than 100,000 clones, about 85% of which are singletons. Sequencing was performed on peripheral blood. These receptors all come from a man in his 70s with acute or convalescent COVID-19.

The chain combines TRBV7-2 with TRBJ2-2; D unresolved. Trimming cost V 1 base and J 11 bases, with 11 bases left between them. The CDR3 totals 13 residues. Germline lookup yields CDR1 SGHTA and CDR2 FQGNSA. CDR3 in DNA: TGTGCCAGCAGCTTAGATGGCCGTAAAGAGCTGTTTTTT. It encodes CASSLDGRKELFF.

The chain couples TRBV11-2 to TRBJ1-4; D unresolved. This CDR3 is 14 amino acids long. Germline-derived CDR1 and CDR2 are SGHAT and FQNNGV. The ends were cut back, 2 bases at V and 3 bases at J, with 7 bases in the middle. The CDR3, as DNA: TGTGCCAGCAGCTTAAACCCGGCTAATGAAAAACTGTTTTTT. It translates to CASSLNPANEKLFF.

This chain joins TRBV21-1 and TRBJ2-3; the tabulated D call, TRBD1, remains unverified against the DNA. TRBV21-1 is a pseudogene locus. The CDR3 totals 14 residues. The CDR3 bases are TGTGCCAGCAACAGACAGGAGACCACAGATACGCAGTATTTT. It translates to CASNRQETTDTQYF.

This clone has just one count. The chain links TRBV6-6 to TRBJ2-7; 8 nucleotides align to TRBD2. Germline lookup yields CDR1 MNHNY and CDR2 SVGAGI (reference sequence). Trimming removed 6 bases from V and 5 bases from J; junction bases left unmatched: 15. CDR3 length: 16 amino acids. Here the CDR3 DNA reads TGTGCCAGCAGCCAGCTCTTGTCGGGGGGGCCGCACGAGCAGTACGTC. Its translation: CASSQLLSGGPHEQYV.

V and J are TRBV6-6 and TRBJ2-5; 10 nucleotides agree with TRBD1. CDR1 MNHNY and CDR2 SVGAGI come from the germline V gene (reference sequence). J was trimmed by 1 base and V by 6 bases; bases with no gene match: 2. This CDR3 has 14 amino acids. The CDR3, as DNA: TGTGCCAGCAGACGACAGGGGGCCCAAGAGACCCAGTACTTC. Its protein is CASRRQGAQETQYF.

The chain couples TRBV3-1 (or the pseudogene TRBV3-2) to TRBJ1-2; D is unclear. There are 15 residues in the CDR3. Germline V gives CDR1 LGHDT, CDR2 YNNKEL (reference sequence). V was cut by 2 bases and J by 4 bases, with 14 bases left in between. CDR3 sequence (DNA): TGTGCCAGCAGCCAATCCCCAACGGGGATCTATGGCTACACCTTC. Amino acid sequence: CASSQSPTGIYGYTF.

CDR3 DNA sequence: TGTGCCAGCAGCTCCGGACAGAGACGTGAAGCTTTCTTT. Translation: CASSSGQRREAFF. V gene TRBV2 combines with J gene TRBJ1-1; possible D gene TRBD1, 6 bases. Germline CDR1 is SNHLY and CDR2 is FYNNEI. The CDR3 totals 13 residues. V was shortened by 6 bases and J by 7 bases, with 15 bases between the two germline ends.

This clone was seen a single time. CDR3 residues: CASRESSYNSPLHF. DNA of the CDR3: TGTGCCAGCAGGGAGAGCTCCTATAATTCACCCCTCCACTTT. The chain has TRBV28 and TRBJ1-6; D call uncertain. This CDR3 has 14 amino acids. The V gene's germline CDR1 is MDHEN and CDR2 SYDVKM. The V and J ends lost 6 bases and 0 bases respectively, with 6 bases between them.

This clone was picked up one time. The V and J genes are TRBV10-3 and TRBJ2-7, with D perhaps TRBD1 (5 bases). CDR1 and CDR2 (germline): ENHRY, SYGVKD. The V end lost 4 bases, the J end lost 2 bases, and 21 bases lay between the germline ends. CDR3 length equals 17 residues. The CDR3 loop reads CAISVDTRARDPYEQYF. The CDR3 DNA follows: TGTGCCATCAGTGTCGATACAAGGGCCAGGGATCCCTACGAGCAGTACTTC.

The V call is TRBV28, the J call TRBJ1-1; TRBD1 matches at 10 bases. Unmatched junction bases numbered 8, after V lost 5 bases and J lost 5 bases. This CDR3 region has 15 residues. The germline gives CDR1 MDHEN, CDR2 SYDVKM. The CDR3 is CASSARQGARTEAFF. CDR3 nucleotides: TGTGCCAGCAGTGCGCGACAGGGGGCAAGGACTGAAGCTTTCTTT.

This clone was seen only once. The chain has TRBV7-9 and TRBJ2-1; TRBD2 is a possible D gene (6 bases). The CDR3 length is 17 residues. Trimming took 5 bases from V and 2 from J, leaving 19 bases between them. Germline V CDR1 and CDR2: SEHNR, FQNEAQ (reference sequence). CDR3 protein: CASSPAGGLATYNEQFF. The DNA of the CDR3 is TGTGCCAGCAGCCCTGCCGGGGGACTCGCCACCTACAATGAGCAGTTCTTC.

Only a few counts were recorded for this clone. This chain links TRBV20-1 with TRBJ1-3; no clear D. Germline lookup yields CDR1 DFQATT and CDR2 SNEGSKA (reference sequence). V was clipped by 3 bases and J by 2 bases, with 20 bases between them. CDR3 size: 17 residues. CDR3: CSASQGSGVGTGNTIYF. Here the CDR3 DNA reads TGCAGTGCTAGTCAAGGGAGCGGGGTCGGTACTGGAAACACCATATATTTT.

In nucleotides, the CDR3 is TGTGCCAGCAGCTTGGGCCCGGGACACCAGAATGAAAAACTGTTTTTT. As protein: CASSLGPGHQNEKLFF. The chain links TRBV5-6 to TRBJ1-4, with D tentatively TRBD1 (6 bases). V was cut by 0 bases and J by 5 bases, with 14 bases left in between. The CDR3 totals 16 residues. Looked up from germline, CDR1 is SGHDT and CDR2 is YYEEEE.

This clone has a single count. This chain links TRBV28 with TRBJ2-7; D might be TRBD1 (6 bases). V lost 6 bases and J 2 bases, leaving 17 bases between the germline ends. The germline V gene encodes CDR1 MDHEN and CDR2 SYDVKM. The CDR3 is made up of 15 amino acids. CDR3 protein: CASSPTGTPTYEQYF. CDR3 nucleotides: TGTGCCAGCAGCCCAACAGGGACCCCCACCTACGAGCAGTACTTC.